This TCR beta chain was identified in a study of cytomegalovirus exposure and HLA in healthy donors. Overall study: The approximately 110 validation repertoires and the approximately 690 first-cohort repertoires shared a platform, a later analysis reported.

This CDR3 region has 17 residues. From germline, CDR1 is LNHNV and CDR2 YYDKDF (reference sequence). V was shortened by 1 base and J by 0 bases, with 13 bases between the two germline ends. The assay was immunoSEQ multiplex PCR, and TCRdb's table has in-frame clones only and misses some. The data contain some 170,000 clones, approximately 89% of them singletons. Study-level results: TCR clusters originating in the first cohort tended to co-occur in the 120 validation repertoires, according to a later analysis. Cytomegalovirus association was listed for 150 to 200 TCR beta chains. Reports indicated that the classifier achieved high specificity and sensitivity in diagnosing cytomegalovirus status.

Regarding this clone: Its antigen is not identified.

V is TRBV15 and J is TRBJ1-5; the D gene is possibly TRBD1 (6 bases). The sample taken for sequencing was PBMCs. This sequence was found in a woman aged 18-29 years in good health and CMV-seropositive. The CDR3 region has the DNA TGTGCCACCAGCAGAGGAAGATGGGACATTAGCAATCAGCCCCAGCATTTT. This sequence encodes CATSRGRWDISNQPQHF.